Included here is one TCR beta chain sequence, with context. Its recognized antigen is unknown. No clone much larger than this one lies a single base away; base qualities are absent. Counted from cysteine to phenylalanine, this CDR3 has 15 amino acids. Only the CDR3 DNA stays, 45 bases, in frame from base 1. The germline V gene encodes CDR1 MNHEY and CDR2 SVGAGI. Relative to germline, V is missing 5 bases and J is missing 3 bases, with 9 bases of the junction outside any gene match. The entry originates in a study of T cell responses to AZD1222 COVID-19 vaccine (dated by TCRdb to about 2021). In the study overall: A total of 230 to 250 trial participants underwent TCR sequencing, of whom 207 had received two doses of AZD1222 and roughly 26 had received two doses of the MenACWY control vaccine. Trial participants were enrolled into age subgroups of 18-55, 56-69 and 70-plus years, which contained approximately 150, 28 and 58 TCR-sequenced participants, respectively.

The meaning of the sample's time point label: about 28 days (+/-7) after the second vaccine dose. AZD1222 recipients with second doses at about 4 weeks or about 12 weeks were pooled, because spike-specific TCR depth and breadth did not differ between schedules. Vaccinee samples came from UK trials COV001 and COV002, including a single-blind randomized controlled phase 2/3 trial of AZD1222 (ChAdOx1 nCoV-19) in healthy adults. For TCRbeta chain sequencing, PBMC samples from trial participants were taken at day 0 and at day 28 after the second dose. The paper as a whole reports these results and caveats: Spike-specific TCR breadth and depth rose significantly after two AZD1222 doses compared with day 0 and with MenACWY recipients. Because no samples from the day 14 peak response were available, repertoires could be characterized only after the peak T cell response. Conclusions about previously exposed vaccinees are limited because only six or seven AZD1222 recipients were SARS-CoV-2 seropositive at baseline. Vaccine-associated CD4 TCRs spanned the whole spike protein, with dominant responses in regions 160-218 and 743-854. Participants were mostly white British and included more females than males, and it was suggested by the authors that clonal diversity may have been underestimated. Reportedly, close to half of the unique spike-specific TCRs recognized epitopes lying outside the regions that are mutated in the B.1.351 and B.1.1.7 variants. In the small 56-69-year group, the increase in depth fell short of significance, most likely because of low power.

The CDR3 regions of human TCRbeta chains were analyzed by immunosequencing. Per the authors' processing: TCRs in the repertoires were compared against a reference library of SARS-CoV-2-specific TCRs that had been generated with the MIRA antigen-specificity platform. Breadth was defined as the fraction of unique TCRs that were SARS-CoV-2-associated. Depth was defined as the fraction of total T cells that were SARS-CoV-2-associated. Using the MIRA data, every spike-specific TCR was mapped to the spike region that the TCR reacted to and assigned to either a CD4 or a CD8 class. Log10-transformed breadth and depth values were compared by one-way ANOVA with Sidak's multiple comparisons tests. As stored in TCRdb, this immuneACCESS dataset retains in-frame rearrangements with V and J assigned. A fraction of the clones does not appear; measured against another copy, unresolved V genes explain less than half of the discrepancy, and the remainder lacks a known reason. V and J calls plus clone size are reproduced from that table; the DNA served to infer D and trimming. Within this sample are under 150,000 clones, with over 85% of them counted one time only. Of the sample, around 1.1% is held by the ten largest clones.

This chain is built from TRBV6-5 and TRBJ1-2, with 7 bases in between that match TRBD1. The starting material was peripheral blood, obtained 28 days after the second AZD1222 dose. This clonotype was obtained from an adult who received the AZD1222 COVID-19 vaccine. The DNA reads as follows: TGTGCCAGCAGTCCAACAGGGGAGAACTACTATGGCTACACCTTC. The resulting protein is CASSPTGENYYGYTF.